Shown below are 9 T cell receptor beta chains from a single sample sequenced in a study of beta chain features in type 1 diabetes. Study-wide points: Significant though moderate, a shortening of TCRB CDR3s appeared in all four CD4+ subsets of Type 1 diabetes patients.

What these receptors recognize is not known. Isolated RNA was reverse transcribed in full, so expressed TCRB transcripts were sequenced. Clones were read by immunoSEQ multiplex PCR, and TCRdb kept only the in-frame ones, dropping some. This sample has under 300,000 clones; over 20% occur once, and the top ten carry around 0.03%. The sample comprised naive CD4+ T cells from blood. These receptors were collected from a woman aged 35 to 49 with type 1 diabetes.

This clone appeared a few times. Written as DNA, the CDR3 is TGTGCCAGCAGTTTATCCCTCGACACCAGGGGTGGCTACACCTTC. Its protein is CASSLSLDTRGGYTF. This rearrangement joins TRBV28 to TRBJ1-2; weak D call: TRBD1 (6 bases). Deletions cut 1 base from V and 7 bases from J, with 16 bases between. Per germline, CDR1 MDHEN and CDR2 SYDVKM. The CDR3 runs 15 residues.

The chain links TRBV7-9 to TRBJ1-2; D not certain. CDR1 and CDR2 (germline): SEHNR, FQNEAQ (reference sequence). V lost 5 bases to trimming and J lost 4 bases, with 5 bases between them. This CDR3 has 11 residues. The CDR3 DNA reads TGTGCCAGCAGCCTCCTCTATGGCTACACCTTC. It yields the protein CASSLLYGYTF.

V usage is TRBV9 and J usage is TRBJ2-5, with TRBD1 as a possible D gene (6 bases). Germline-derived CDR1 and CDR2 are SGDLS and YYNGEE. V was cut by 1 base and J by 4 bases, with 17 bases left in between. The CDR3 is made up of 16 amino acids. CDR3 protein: CASSVSPQGPGETQYF. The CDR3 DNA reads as TGTGCCAGCAGCGTAAGCCCCCAGGGGCCCGGAGAGACCCAGTACTTC. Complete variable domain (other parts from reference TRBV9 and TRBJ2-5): DSGVTQTPKHLITATGQRVTLRCSPRSGDLSVYWYQQSLDQGLQFLIQYYNGEERAKGNILERFSAQQFPDLHSELNLSSLELGDSALYFCASSVSPQGPGETQYFGPGTRLLVL.

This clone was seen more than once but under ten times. This chain's CDR3 is CSVAGQQGYGYTF. The CDR3 nucleotides are TGCAGCGTGGCGGGACAGCAGGGCTATGGCTACACCTTC. This chain joins TRBV29-1 and TRBJ1-2; 7 nucleotides match TRBD1. The J segment lost 4 bases and the V segment lost 6 bases, leaving 8 bases of the junction unmatched. This CDR3 has 13 amino acids. The V gene's germline CDR1 is SQVTM and CDR2 ANQGSEA.

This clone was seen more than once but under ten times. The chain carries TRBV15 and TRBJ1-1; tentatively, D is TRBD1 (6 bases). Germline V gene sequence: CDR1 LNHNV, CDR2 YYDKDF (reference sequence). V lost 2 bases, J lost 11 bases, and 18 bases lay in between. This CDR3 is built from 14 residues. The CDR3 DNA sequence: TGTGCCACCAGCAGACCCAGCATGGTTAGGGGGGCTTTCTTT. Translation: CATSRPSMVRGAFF.

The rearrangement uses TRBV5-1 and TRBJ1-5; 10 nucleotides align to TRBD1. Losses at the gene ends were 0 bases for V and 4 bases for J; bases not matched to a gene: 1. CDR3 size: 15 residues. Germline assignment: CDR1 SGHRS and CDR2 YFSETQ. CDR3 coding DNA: TGCGCCAGCAGCTTGGAGGGACAGGGGAATCAGCCCCAGCATTTT. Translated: CASSLEGQGNQPQHF.

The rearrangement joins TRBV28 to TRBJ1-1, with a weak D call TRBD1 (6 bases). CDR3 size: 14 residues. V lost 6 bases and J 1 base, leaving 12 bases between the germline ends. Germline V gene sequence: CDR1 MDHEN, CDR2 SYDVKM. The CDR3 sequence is CASRQGGANTEAFF. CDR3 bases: TGTGCCAGCAGGCAAGGGGGAGCGAACACTGAAGCTTTCTTT. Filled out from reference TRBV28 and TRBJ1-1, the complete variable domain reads DVKVTQSSRYLVKRTGEKVFLECVQDMDHENMFWYRQDPGLGLRLIYFSYDVKMKEKGDIPEGYSVSREKKERFSLILESASTNQTSMYLCASRQGGANTEAFFGQGTRLTVV.

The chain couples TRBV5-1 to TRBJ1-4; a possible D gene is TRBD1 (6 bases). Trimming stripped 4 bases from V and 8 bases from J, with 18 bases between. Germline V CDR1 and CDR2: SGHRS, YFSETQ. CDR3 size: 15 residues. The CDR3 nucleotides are TGCGCCAGCAGCCAGGGGAGCAAAGTAGGAGAAAAACTGTTTTTT. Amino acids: CASSQGSKVGEKLFF.

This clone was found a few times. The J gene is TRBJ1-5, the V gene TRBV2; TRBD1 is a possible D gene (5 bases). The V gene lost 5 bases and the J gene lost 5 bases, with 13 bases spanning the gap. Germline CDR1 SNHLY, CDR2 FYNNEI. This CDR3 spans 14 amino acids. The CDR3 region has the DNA TGTGCCAGCAGTATCCAGGGAGGGGATCAGCCCCAGCATTTT. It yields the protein CASSIQGGDQPQHF.